This T cell receptor beta chain was sequenced in a study of beta chain features in type 1 diabetes. This clone was found many times. Expressed TCRB transcripts were sequenced after all isolated RNA was converted to cDNA. Clones were sequenced by immunoSEQ multiplex PCR, and TCRdb holds only the in-frame ones, with some missing. Of some 300,000 clones listed, 7.5% to 9.5% are singletons. Germline V gene lookup returns CDR1 SNHLY and CDR2 FYNNEI. The CDR3 length is 11 residues. V dropped 6 bases and J dropped 12 bases, with 9 bases sitting between them. Sequencing input: central memory CD4+ T cells from blood. The chain joins TRBV2 to TRBJ1-6, with D possibly TRBD1 on 6 matching bases. This clonotype was sampled from a woman younger than 30 in good health. This chain's CDR3 is CASRVQGPLHF. The CDR3 DNA sequence: TGTGCCAGCAGAGTACAGGGACCCCTCCACTTT.